This T cell receptor (beta chain) was found in a study of T cell repertoires in cytomegalovirus infection. Study at large: Evidence of both CMV infection and a matching HLA type came from public TCR beta signatures. Regarding the study as a whole: HLA-C-restricted CMV-specific TCR beta clonotypes were dominant in the ex vivo response. Carriers of CMV and the relevant HLA type were discriminated by public TCR beta frequency.

Using its own MiXCR run on the reads, TCRdb lists one record per CDR3 protein. The profile shows under 250,000 distinct CDR3 sequences, 6.5% of them singletons. The germline V gene has CDR1 DFQATT and CDR2 SNEGSKA (reference sequence). This CDR3 is built from 14 residues. About this clonotype: Its antigen remains unidentified. One end of the junction does not line up with germline, which may come from a read error.

V and J are TRBV20-1 and TRBJ2-7; 8 nucleotides line up with TRBD2. Material for sequencing was PBMCs. The sequence was collected from a human donor in good health (CMV status not recorded). Some clones in this sample may be carry-over from other donors' samples. In nucleotides, the CDR3 is TGCAGTGCTAGAGGCGGGGGGTCCTCCTCCGAGCAGTACTTC. Encoded protein: CSARGGGSSSEQYF.